These 32 T cell receptor beta chains came from one sample sequenced in a study of T cells after yellow fever vaccination. MiXCR, run by TCRdb on the 5' RACE reads, gives a single entry per CDR3 protein. The table shows more than 450,000 distinct CDR3 sequences, with 21% occurring only once. The input for sequencing was PBMCs, taken approximately 22 days after the first yellow fever vaccination. The receptors here all came from a man between 18 and 35 years old who received the YFV17D yellow fever vaccine.

The genes are TRBV28 and TRBJ1-3, with D unresolved. V was cut by 1 base and J by 2 bases, with 9 bases left in between. The CDR3 has 15 amino acids. Looked up from germline, CDR1 is MDHEN and CDR2 is SYDVKM. The CDR3 region is CASSLYPEAGNTIYF. As DNA, the CDR3 is TGTGCCAGCAGTTTATACCCGGAAGCTGGAAACACCATATATTTT. The complete variable domain, with remaining parts taken from reference TRBV28 and TRBJ1-3, reads DVKVTQSSRYLVKRTGEKVFLECVQDMDHENMFWYRQDPGLGLRLIYFSYDVKMKEKGDIPEGYSVSREKKERFSLILESASTNQTSMYLCASSLYPEAGNTIYFGEGSWLTVV.

The gene calls are TRBV6-1 and TRBJ2-7; 8 nucleotides align to TRBD2. The length of the CDR3 is 15 residues. The ends lost 3 bases at V and 5 bases at J; junction bases unmatched: 9. Looked up from germline, CDR1 is MNHNS and CDR2 is SASEGT. CDR3 nucleotide sequence: TGTGCCAGCAGTGATACGGGACTAGGGTCTCACGAGCAGTACTTC. Protein sequence: CASSDTGLGSHEQYF.

This clonotype was counted only a few times. V usage is TRBV7-2 and J usage is TRBJ2-3; the D is unclear. CDR1 and CDR2 (germline): SGHTA, FQGNSA. Trimming shortened V by 1 base and J by 2 bases, and 13 bases separated the two germline ends. The CDR3 covers 16 residues. The CDR3 reads CASSLVTRRNTDTQYF. The CDR3 DNA sequence: TGTGCCAGCAGCTTAGTTACTCGCCGAAACACAGATACGCAGTATTTT.

The chain combines TRBV7-9 with TRBJ1-6; D not resolved. Per the germline V gene, CDR1 is SEHNR and CDR2 is FQNEAQ (reference sequence). Trimming took 1 base from V and 3 from J, leaving 7 bases between them. The length of the CDR3 is 15 residues. The CDR3 region is CASSLESLYNSPLHF. The CDR3 coding sequence is TGTGCCAGCAGCTTAGAATCCCTCTATAATTCACCCCTCCACTTT.

This clonotype was seen more than once but under ten times. This sequence joins TRBV27 and TRBJ1-4, with a tentative D call TRBD1 (6 bases). Trimming shortened V by 6 bases and J by 5 bases, and 13 bases separated the two germline ends. Per germline, CDR1 MNHEY and CDR2 SMNVEV (reference sequence). The CDR3 runs 14 residues. The CDR3 reads CASRPTGGNEKLFF. In DNA, the CDR3 is TGTGCCAGCAGACCGACAGGCGGAAATGAAAAACTGTTTTTT. The full variable domain, with the rest looked up from reference TRBV27 and TRBJ1-4, is EAQVTQNPRYLITVTGKKLTVTCSQNMNHEYMSWYRQDPGLGLRQIYYSMNVEVTDKGDVPEGYKVSRKEKRNFPLILESPSPNQTSLYFCASRPTGGNEKLFFGSGTQLSVL.

The rearrangement joins TRBV4-3 to TRBJ1-2; weak D call: TRBD1 (5 bases). The V end was cut by 1 base, the J end by 5 bases, with 14 bases between. Germline values: CDR1 LGHNA, CDR2 YSLEER. CDR3 size: 15 residues. The CDR3 here is CASSQVPGLRYGYTF. Here the CDR3 DNA reads TGCGCCAGCAGCCAAGTACCAGGGTTGCGTTATGGCTACACCTTC.

This clonotype turned up a few times. This sequence joins TRBV11-2 and TRBJ2-5; D perhaps matches TRBD1 (6 bases). V gave up 0 bases and J gave up 4 bases, with 15 bases separating them. This CDR3 has 16 amino acids. CDR1 is SGHAT, CDR2 FQNNGV, per germline. The CDR3 bases are TGTGCCAGCAGCTTAGATCTGGGGGCGCCGTCAGAGACCCAGTACTTC. This encodes CASSLDLGAPSETQYF.

The table lists this clonotype with many counts. This chain connects TRBV28 to TRBJ2-3; TRBD1 matches 9 bases. The CDR3 has 18 amino acids. Trimming cost V 5 bases and J 1 base; bases outside gene matches: 13. Germline CDR1 is MDHEN and CDR2 is SYDVKM. The CDR3 is CASSLPGQGFSRTDTQYF. CDR3 sequence (DNA): TGTGCCAGCAGTCTACCGGGACAGGGCTTTTCCCGCACAGATACGCAGTATTTT.

This clonotype was observed a few times. The gene calls are TRBV4-1 and TRBJ2-5, with a weak D call TRBD1 (5 bases). The germline V gene has CDR1 MGHRA and CDR2 YSYEKL. Trimming pared 4 bases from V and 5 bases from J, leaving 17 bases between. The CDR3 covers 15 residues. The CDR3 coding sequence is TGCGCCAGCAGCCCAGGGATCCAGGGATTGGAGACCCAGTACTTC. Translated: CASSPGIQGLETQYF.

This sequence joins TRBV4-1 and TRBJ1-1; D is unclear. The V gene's germline CDR1 is MGHRA and CDR2 YSYEKL. V lost 4 bases and J 0 bases, leaving 9 bases between the germline ends. The CDR3 is 14 residues long. The CDR3 DNA reads as TGCGCCAGCAGCCTTCAGAGGGTGAACACTGAAGCTTTCTTT. This gives the protein CASSLQRVNTEAFF.

V is TRBV7-6 and J is TRBJ2-1; 12 nucleotides line up with TRBD2. Germline V gene sequence: CDR1 SGHVS, CDR2 FNYEAQ. This CDR3 has 19 amino acids. Trimming cost V 5 bases and J 0 bases; bases outside gene matches: 11. In DNA form, the CDR3 reads TGTGCCAGCAGCCCCGGGGCTAGCGGGGGGGGGGTCTCCTACAATGAGCAGTTCTTC. Residues: CASSPGASGGGVSYNEQFF.

The genes are TRBV28 and TRBJ2-7, with 7 bases identical to TRBD1. The CDR3 contains 14 residues. The germline gives CDR1 MDHEN, CDR2 SYDVKM. The junction had 6 bases not matched to a gene; V was cut back by 7 bases and J by 0 bases. CDR3 nucleotides: TGTGCCAGCACCACCGGGACAGACTCCTACGAGCAGTACGTC. This codes for CASTTGTDSYEQYV.

The chain combines TRBV3-1 with TRBJ1-6; D ambiguous. Between the trimmed V and J ends, which lost 1 base and 15 bases, there was a span of 7 bases. The CDR3 runs 11 residues. Germline V gene data show CDR1 as LGHDT and CDR2 as YNNKEL (reference sequence). CDR3 sequence (DNA): TGTGCCAGCAGCCAAGGCGGCGGCCTCCACTTT. As protein: CASSQGGGLHF.

This sequence joins TRBV11-3 and TRBJ2-2; D may be TRBD1 (5 bases). V lost 6 bases and J lost 2, with 10 bases in between. The CDR3 runs 14 residues. The germline CDR1 and CDR2 sequences are SGHNT and YENEEA. In DNA form, the CDR3 reads TGTGCCAGCAGTTTGACAGATAACACCGGGGAGCTGTTTTTT. Translated, it gives CASSLTDNTGELFF.

This clonotype was seen at least ten times. This chain connects TRBV12-3 or TRBV12-4 to TRBJ1-1; a possible D gene is TRBD1 (6 bases). The CDR3 consists of 14 residues. The V end was cut by 7 bases, the J end by 4 bases, with 16 bases between. CDR3 in amino acids: CASIGGALGTEAFF. For the CDR3, the DNA is TGTGCCAGCATTGGGGGGGCGTTAGGCACTGAAGCTTTCTTT.

This clonotype was seen more than once but under ten times. V usage is TRBV7-2 and J usage is TRBJ2-3, with 12 bases matching TRBD2. The CDR3 spans 17 residues. Germline assignment: CDR1 SGHTA and CDR2 FQGNSA. With V trimmed by 4 bases and J by 6 bases, 11 bases remained unmatched. The CDR3 spells CASSSGLAGPYLDTQYF. CDR3 nucleotide sequence: TGTGCCAGCAGCTCCGGACTAGCGGGACCCTATCTGGATACGCAGTATTTT.

The chain couples TRBV7-3 to TRBJ2-3; 8 bases map to TRBD1. The CDR3 runs 16 residues. V shed 2 bases, J shed 8 bases, and the junction held 12 bases outside the gene matches. Germline CDR1 and CDR2: SGHTA and FQGTGA. The CDR3 reads CASSLSDRAGGRTQYF. The CDR3 nucleotides read TGTGCCAGCAGCTTATCGGATCGGGCAGGGGGCCGTACGCAGTATTTT.

This clonotype was seen more than once but under ten times. The chain uses TRBV5-1 and TRBJ1-1; 12 bases line up with TRBD1. The V segment lost 6 bases and the J segment 0 bases; nucleotides outside the gene matches: 3. This CDR3 contains 15 residues. Per germline, CDR1 SGHRS and CDR2 YFSETQ. As DNA, the CDR3 is TGCGCCAGCAAGGGACAGGGGGCGATGAACACTGAAGCTTTCTTT. Protein product: CASKGQGAMNTEAFF.

V gene TRBV4-1 combines with J gene TRBJ2-7, with 10 bases matching TRBD2. V was clipped by 2 bases and J by 0 bases; unmatched bases: 7. The CDR3 covers 17 residues. Germline V gives CDR1 MGHRA, CDR2 YSYEKL. CDR3 DNA: TGCGCCAGCAGCCAACGACTAGCGGGCGGGTACTCCTACGAGCAGTACTTC. Residues: CASSQRLAGGYSYEQYF.

This clonotype was found a few times. The genes are TRBV2 and TRBJ1-4; D unclear. Trimming pared 8 bases from V and 8 bases from J, leaving 12 bases between. Germline loops: CDR1 SNHLY, CDR2 FYNNEI. The CDR3 spans 12 residues. Written as DNA, the CDR3 is TGTGCCAGCTCCCCCATTTGGGAAAAACTGTTTTTT. Its translation: CASSPIWEKLFF.

This rearrangement joins TRBV20-1 to TRBJ2-7; D possibly matches TRBD1 or TRBD2 (5 bases each). V was trimmed by 0 bases and J by 0 bases, leaving 12 bases between them. CDR1 and CDR2 (germline): DFQATT, SNEGSKA (reference sequence). This CDR3 spans 15 amino acids. The CDR3 sequence is CSARDVTGPSYEQYV. CDR3 in DNA: TGCAGTGCTAGAGATGTCACGGGACCCTCCTACGAGCAGTACGTC.

The chain links TRBV5-1 to TRBJ2-2, with no clear D. The CDR3 is 15 amino acids. V was cut by 6 bases and J by 0 bases, with 12 bases left in between. CDR1 is SGHRS, CDR2 YFSETQ, per germline. In DNA form, the CDR3 reads TGCGCCAGCAAGGAACGGACGGCGAACACCGGGGAGCTGTTTTTT. Its protein is CASKERTANTGELFF.

The chain carries TRBV7-8 and TRBJ2-3, with D tentatively TRBD2 (7 bases). This CDR3 is 17 amino acids long. Germline-derived CDR1 and CDR2 are SGHVS and FQNEAQ. Trimming took off 5 bases at V and 5 bases at J, with 23 bases between the two ends. CDR3 loop: CASSPWQGAGAGDTQYF. CDR3 bases: TGTGCCAGCAGCCCCTGGCAGGGTGCGGGGGCGGGAGATACGCAGTATTTT.

In this sample, this clonotype turned up once. The genes are TRBV4-2 and TRBJ2-1, with a weak D call TRBD2 (7 bases). Between the trimmed V and J ends, which lost 2 bases and 0 bases, there was a span of 14 bases. The CDR3 runs 17 residues. Germline V gene sequence: CDR1 LGHNA, CDR2 YNFKEQ. The CDR3 sequence: CASSQYRGGSSYNEQFF. In DNA, the CDR3 is TGTGCCAGCAGCCAATATAGGGGGGGGAGCTCCTACAATGAGCAGTTCTTC.

This clonotype was detected only a few times. The chain employs TRBV7-2 and TRBJ2-3; D may be TRBD1 (6 bases). There are 16 residues in the CDR3. Germline lookup yields CDR1 SGHTA and CDR2 FQGNSA. V was trimmed by 0 bases and J by 2 bases, leaving 12 bases between them. CDR3 amino acids: CASSLAWTDNTDTQYF. The CDR3 nucleotides read TGTGCCAGCAGCTTAGCCTGGACAGATAACACAGATACGCAGTATTTT.

The J gene is TRBJ2-2, the V gene TRBV3-1; D not certain. CDR3 size: 19 residues. Germline loops: CDR1 LGHDT, CDR2 YNNKEL (reference sequence). The V end was cut by 0 bases, the J end by 4 bases, with 21 bases between. The CDR3 bases are TGTGCCAGCAGCCAAGAAATCCCCTCCGGGCCCCGCGCCACCGGGGAGCTGTTTTTT. It translates to CASSQEIPSGPRATGELFF.

This clonotype was detected many times. The V call is TRBV4-3, the J call TRBJ1-3; D remains ambiguous. Trimming left V 1 base short and J 4 bases short, with 11 bases between. This CDR3 comprises 15 residues. Germline CDR1 LGHNA, CDR2 YSLEER. Here the CDR3 reads CASSQGLAPGNTIYF. In DNA form, the CDR3 reads TGCGCCAGCAGCCAAGGGCTTGCCCCCGGAAACACCATATATTTT.

The table lists this clonotype with a few counts. V and J are TRBV29-1 and TRBJ2-1, with 10 bases aligning to TRBD2. The germline V gene encodes CDR1 SQVTM and CDR2 ANQGSEA. The CDR3 extends over 14 amino acids. Trimming at V came to 6 bases and at J to 7 bases, leaving 9 bases not matched to a gene. The CDR3 loop reads CSVYGLAVLNEQFF. The DNA for the CDR3 is TGCAGCGTCTATGGACTAGCGGTCTTGAATGAGCAGTTCTTC.

This sequence joins TRBV20-1 and TRBJ1-1; 7 positions agree with TRBD1. Losses at the gene ends were 3 bases for V and 10 bases for J; bases not matched to a gene: 11. Germline loops: CDR1 DFQATT, CDR2 SNEGSKA (reference sequence). The CDR3 totals 13 residues. CDR3 in DNA: TGCAGTGCTAGGCTCTCAGGCACAGGGGTAGCTTTCTTT. This encodes CSARLSGTGVAFF.

The genes are TRBV5-1 and TRBJ1-1; D unclear. Trimming removed 6 bases from V and 1 base from J, with 19 bases in between. The CDR3 is 16 amino acids. Germline CDR1 SGHRS, CDR2 YFSETQ. The CDR3 DNA is TGCGCCAGCAAACAGAGCCATGGTCGGTGGAACACTGAAGCTTTCTTT. Its protein product is CASKQSHGRWNTEAFF. Using reference TRBV5-1 and TRBJ1-1 for the parts outside the CDR3, the full variable domain is KAGVTQTPRYLIKTRGQQVTLSCSPISGHRSVSWYQQTPGQGLQFLFEYFSETQRNKGNFPGRFSGRQFSNSRSEMNVSTLELGDSALYLCASKQSHGRWNTEAFFGQGTRLTVV.

The chain combines TRBV20-1 with TRBJ1-1; the D gene is possibly TRBD1 (5 bases). The germline V gene has CDR1 DFQATT and CDR2 SNEGSKA (reference sequence). The CDR3 totals 15 residues. Between the trimmed V and J ends, which lost 2 bases and 2 bases, there was a span of 15 bases. The CDR3 nucleotides are TGCAGTGCTAGAAACCTGGTCGGGGGAAACACTGAAGCTTTCTTT. Translation gives CSARNLVGGNTEAFF.

This sequence joins TRBV12-3 or TRBV12-4 and TRBJ2-1; weak D call: TRBD2 (6 bases). The CDR3 consists of 16 residues. V was clipped by 5 bases and J by 6 bases, with 20 bases between them. In nucleotides, the CDR3 is TGTGCCAGCAGTCCTTCGACTAGTTCCCCTTCCAATGAGCAGTTCTTC. This encodes CASSPSTSSPSNEQFF.